This T cell receptor (beta chain) derives from a study of T-cell memory formation after mild COVID-19. Trimming took 4 bases from V and 7 from J, leaving 20 bases between them. From germline, CDR1 is SEHNR and CDR2 FQNEAQ (reference sequence). This CDR3 spans 15 amino acids. This clonotype was recorded a few times. TCRdb fed the 5' RACE reads into MiXCR, producing one record per CDR3 protein. The data show roughly 100,000 distinct CDR3 sequences, 10% to 15% seen once. The sequenced sample consisted of PBMCs or a T cell subset sorted from them (not recorded which). The clonotype comes from an adult woman who had mild COVID-19 (a few samples of this study predate the infection). Cell type and time point are not known. The chain combines TRBV7-9 with TRBJ2-7; D may be TRBD1 or TRBD2 (6 bases each). CDR3 nucleotides: TGTGCCAGCAGCTCCCCGGGGGCGGGGTCGGTGGAGCAGTACTTC. As protein: CASSSPGAGSVEQYF.